The T cell receptor (beta chain) under discussion was sequenced for a study of blood T cell repertoires in COVID-19. On the study more broadly: Sites across the United States, Italy and Spain contributed samples from acute and convalescent COVID-19. Sample material is recorded as cDNA or gDNA derived from T cells, B-cell-depleted T cells, or PBMCs.

Per the original methods: Reference gene primer amplification gave nucleated cell count estimates. Some clones are missing from TCRdb's copy, which holds only in-frame ones; the method was immunoSEQ multiplex PCR. V and J calls and clone size are copied from that table; D and trimming were computed from the DNA. The sample includes over 60,000 clones, approximately 90% seen only once; the top ten take approximately 11%. This CDR3 is 15 amino acids long. Between the trimmed V and J ends, which lost 0 bases and 4 bases, there was a span of 12 bases. Germline assignment: CDR1 MNHEY and CDR2 SVGAGI. The chain is built from TRBV6-5 and TRBJ1-2, with TRBD1 as a possible D gene (5 bases). Sequencing was carried out using peripheral blood. The TCR comes from a man between 65 and 85 years old with active or convalescent COVID-19. The CDR3 protein is CASSYSIQAAYGYTF. The DNA of the CDR3 is TGTGCCAGCAGTTACTCGATACAGGCGGCCTATGGCTACACCTTC.